This T cell receptor (beta chain) originates from a study of blood T cell repertoires in COVID-19. For the study at large: Acute-phase and convalescent COVID-19 samples originated in the United States, Italy and Spain. In each case, the material was cDNA or gDNA derived from T cells, B-cell-depleted T cells, or PBMCs.

Per the original data handling: It was from reference gene primer amplification that nucleated cell counts were estimated. Only in-frame clones appear in the TCRdb table, and some are missing; sequencing was by immunoSEQ multiplex PCR. V and J calls and clone size are as listed in that table; D and trimming were resolved from the DNA. The data hold 75,000 to 100,000 clones, with just under 90% observed a single time. Germline lookup yields CDR1 ENHRY and CDR2 SYGVKD. V was trimmed by 0 bases and J by 3 bases, leaving 8 bases between them. The CDR3 runs 14 residues. This clonotype was sampled from a human donor in a cohort sampled during active COVID-19. Sequenced sample: peripheral blood. This chain connects TRBV10-3 to TRBJ1-1, with a weak D call TRBD1 (5 bases). CDR3 bases: TGTGCCATCAGTGAGTCCGGGGGGGACACTGAAGCTTTCTTT. Translated: CAISESGGDTEAFF.